One and the same sample provided the 23 T cell receptor beta chains below, sequenced in a study of graft-versus-host responses after intestinal transplantation. Measured with immunoSEQ multiplex PCR; TCRdb has only the in-frame clones, and not every one. In the table there are approximately 40,000 clones, roughly nine tenths of which are singletons. The source material was PBMCs, sampled around 320 days after intestinal transplant. The receptors here all came from a human patient who received an intestinal transplant, so some T cells may come from the graft donor.

The rearrangement uses TRBV28 and TRBJ2-1; 7 bases map to TRBD1. The junction had 5 bases not matched to a gene; V was cut back by 4 bases and J by 8 bases. CDR1 is MDHEN, CDR2 SYDVKM, per germline. This CDR3 has 13 residues. CDR3 nucleotides: TGTGCCAGCAGTTCGACAGGGACCGATGAGCAGTTCTTC. Protein sequence: CASSSTGTDEQFF.

DNA for the CDR3: TGCAGCGCCGTAAGAGGGGAGCCAAAGATCTATGAGCAGTTCTTC. This codes for CSAVRGEPKIYEQFF. V gene TRBV29-1 combines with J gene TRBJ2-1; D assignment may be TRBD1 or TRBD2 (5 bases each). The CDR3 is made up of 15 amino acids. Germline V gene sequence: CDR1 SQVTM, CDR2 ANQGSEA. V was cut by 7 bases and J by 8 bases, with 24 bases left in between.

The chain recombines TRBV5-1 with TRBJ1-1; tentatively, D is TRBD1 (5 bases). The germline V gene has CDR1 SGHRS and CDR2 YFSETQ. V was clipped by 4 bases and J by 0 bases, with 19 bases between them. The CDR3 contains 17 residues. CDR3 protein: CASSLLPPGTLNTEAFF. CDR3 bases: TGCGCCAGCAGCCTCCTCCCCCCCGGGACTTTGAACACTGAAGCTTTCTTT.

The chain links TRBV30 to TRBJ2-7; maybe TRBD1 (5 bases). The CDR3 has 10 residues. V was trimmed by 3 bases and J by 5 bases, leaving 5 bases between them. Germline V gives CDR1 GTSNPN, CDR2 SVGIG (reference sequence). The CDR3: CAWRGDEQYF. The CDR3 DNA follows: TGTGCCTGGAGAGGGGACGAGCAGTACTTC. The variable domain in full, completed from reference TRBV30 and TRBJ2-7, reads SQTIHQWPATLVQPVGSPLSLECTVEGTSNPNLYWYRQAAGRGLQLLFYSVGIGQISSEVPQNLSASRPQDRQFILSSKKLLLSDSGFYLCAWRGDEQYFGPGTRLTVT.

This chain uses TRBV11-1 with TRBJ2-3; no firm D call. Germline-derived CDR1 and CDR2 are SGHAT and FQDESV (reference sequence). V was clipped by 4 bases and J by 5 bases, with 4 bases between them. CDR3 length equals 11 residues. This CDR3 reads CASSSLDTQYF. The CDR3 coding sequence is TGTGCCAGCAGCTCATTAGATACGCAGTATTTT.

The CDR3 DNA is TGTGCCAGCTCACCTGAAAACTATGGCTACACCTTC. It yields the protein CASSPENYGYTF. The V gene is TRBV18, the J gene TRBJ1-2; D remains ambiguous. CDR1 and CDR2 (germline): KGHSH, LQKENI. The CDR3 length is 12 residues. Trimming shortened V by 3 bases and J by 2 bases, and 4 bases separated the two germline ends.

This chain joins TRBV28 and TRBJ2-3; 13 bases fit TRBD2. The germline V gene encodes CDR1 MDHEN and CDR2 SYDVKM. CDR3 length: 18 residues. V shed 7 bases, J shed 4 bases, and the junction held 14 bases outside the gene matches. Here the CDR3 reads CASTQTRGLAGWPDTQYF. As DNA, the CDR3 is TGTGCCAGCACCCAGACCCGGGGACTAGCGGGATGGCCAGATACGCAGTATTTT.

The chain has TRBV4-1 and TRBJ2-7; D gene ambiguous. V lost 0 bases and J lost 4, with 7 bases in between. Germline V gives CDR1 MGHRA, CDR2 YSYEKL. The CDR3 is 13 residues long. The CDR3 DNA reads TGCGCCAGCAGCCAAGAAGACCCTTACGAGCAGTACTTC. Translating it yields CASSQEDPYEQYF.

The CDR3 DNA reads TGCGCCAGCAGTCCGGACAGGGGTACGTCGGAGCAGTACTTC. Amino acids: CASSPDRGTSEQYF. V gene TRBV10-1 combines with J gene TRBJ2-7, with 9 bases matching TRBD1. CDR1 WNHNN and CDR2 SYGVQD come from the germline V gene (reference sequence). V shed 5 bases, J shed 7 bases, and the junction held 9 bases outside the gene matches. This CDR3 spans 14 amino acids.

The chain employs TRBV6-5 and TRBJ2-1; D is undetermined. CDR1 is MNHEY and CDR2 is SVGAGI in the germline V gene. The length of the CDR3 is 13 residues. V lost 2 bases and J lost 4, with 6 bases in between. The CDR3: CASSYMGYNEQFF. The CDR3 DNA follows: TGTGCCAGCAGTTACATGGGATACAATGAGCAGTTCTTC.

The chain recombines TRBV15 with TRBJ2-7; 7 bases match TRBD1. V lost 9 bases, J lost 6 bases, and 14 bases stayed unmatched. The length of the CDR3 is 14 residues. CDR1 is LNHNV, CDR2 YYDKDF, per germline (reference sequence). This CDR3 is CATKPWDSPSEQYF. CDR3 coding DNA: TGTGCCACAAAGCCCTGGGACAGCCCCTCCGAGCAGTACTTC.

The chain is built from TRBV4-2 and TRBJ2-7; 11 bases are a match to TRBD2. Trimming removed 2 bases from V and 0 bases from J; junction bases left unmatched: 3. Germline V CDR1 and CDR2: LGHNA, YNFKEQ. The length of the CDR3 is 16 residues. The CDR3 region is CASSQIAGGSSYEQYF. DNA for the CDR3: TGTGCCAGCAGCCAAATAGCGGGGGGGAGCTCCTACGAGCAGTACTTC.

The table lists this clone with a count of one. This chain connects TRBV5-5 to TRBJ2-1, with unresolved D. The germline gives CDR1 SGHKS, CDR2 YYEKEE (reference sequence). This CDR3 is 15 amino acids long. The V end lost 0 bases, the J end lost 0 bases, and 7 bases lay between the germline ends. CDR3: CASSLVSGSYNEQFF. In nucleotides, the CDR3 is TGTGCCAGCAGCTTGGTCTCCGGCTCCTACAATGAGCAGTTCTTC.

The chain links TRBV5-4 to TRBJ2-7, with D possibly matching TRBD2 (6 bases). The V end lost 2 bases, the J end lost 3 bases, and 12 bases lay between the germline ends. CDR1 is SGHNT, CDR2 YYREEE, per germline (reference sequence). This CDR3 has 14 residues. CDR3 coding DNA: TGTGCCAGCAGCTTTGGGCCGGGGGACTACGAGCAGTACTTC. The encoded protein is CASSFGPGDYEQYF. Filled out from reference TRBV5-4 and TRBJ2-7, the complete variable domain reads ETGVTQSPTHLIKTRGQQVTLRCSSQSGHNTVSWYQQALGQGPQFIFQYYREEENGRGNFPPRFSGLQFPNYSSELNVNALELDDSALYLCASSFGPGDYEQYFGPGTRLTVT.

The chain combines TRBV5-6 with TRBJ2-5, with TRBD1 matching over 7 bases. Germline CDR1 is SGHDT and CDR2 is YYEEEE. V lost 4 bases to trimming and J lost 5 bases; unmatched junction nucleotides: 5. The CDR3 consists of 13 residues. The CDR3 is CASSPDRVETQYF. The CDR3 bases are TGTGCCAGCAGCCCCGACAGGGTCGAGACCCAGTACTTC.

The V call is TRBV7-9, the J call TRBJ2-7; tentatively, D is TRBD2 (5 bases). The ends were cut back, 5 bases at V and 5 bases at J, with 13 bases in the middle. Germline V gene lookup returns CDR1 SEHNR and CDR2 FQNEAQ (reference sequence). The CDR3 contains 13 residues. CDR3 loop: CASSRPRSDEQYF. CDR3 in DNA: TGTGCCAGCAGCAGACCGCGTAGCGACGAGCAGTACTTC.

The gene calls are TRBV4-1 and TRBJ1-1; D might be TRBD1 (5 bases). Germline V CDR1 and CDR2: MGHRA, YSYEKL. The CDR3 is 15 residues long. V lost 1 base, J lost 4 bases, and 13 bases lay in between. In DNA form, the CDR3 reads TGCGCCAGCAGCCAAGTGCCGTTTGGGGGCACTGAAGCTTTCTTT. Its protein product is CASSQVPFGGTEAFF.

The chain carries TRBV25-1 and TRBJ1-2, with TRBD1 matching over 7 bases. Germline values: CDR1 MGHDK, CDR2 SYGVNS. V gave up 4 bases and J gave up 6 bases; unmatched junction bases: 11. The CDR3 covers 15 residues. DNA for the CDR3: TGTGCCAGCAGTGCACTGCATACAGGGGCCAATGGCTACACCTTC. Translated: CASSALHTGANGYTF.

The rearrangement joins TRBV28 to TRBJ2-4; no reliable D call. Germline V lookup: CDR1 MDHEN, CDR2 SYDVKM. CDR3 length equals 12 residues. The V gene lost 8 bases and the J gene lost 3 bases, with 8 bases spanning the gap. The DNA of the CDR3 is TGTGCCAGCTGTCGGTACAAAAACATTCAGTACTTC. Amino acid sequence: CASCRYKNIQYF.

The chain links TRBV6-1 to TRBJ2-1, with D uncertain. CDR3 length: 13 residues. Trimming took off 7 bases at V and 3 bases at J, with 10 bases between the two ends. Germline V gene sequence: CDR1 MNHNS, CDR2 SASEGT. CDR3 amino acids: CASNGEYYNEQFF. CDR3 sequence (DNA): TGTGCCAGCAACGGTGAATACTACAATGAGCAGTTCTTC.

The V and J genes are TRBV4-1 and TRBJ2-7; D may be TRBD1 (6 bases). The CDR3 is made up of 17 amino acids. V was pared by 4 bases and J by 2 bases, with 21 bases between. From germline, CDR1 is MGHRA and CDR2 YSYEKL. The CDR3 protein is CASSLALMTGMTYEQYF. The CDR3 DNA reads as TGCGCCAGCAGCCTGGCCCTAATGACAGGTATGACCTACGAGCAGTACTTC.

The chain is built from TRBV5-1 and TRBJ2-7, with 7 bases identical to TRBD2. Trimming cost V 0 bases and J 6 bases; bases outside gene matches: 9. This CDR3 comprises 15 residues. Germline V lookup: CDR1 SGHRS, CDR2 YFSETQ. CDR3 in DNA: TGCGCCAGCAGCTTGGTTTGGGTCGGGAGGAGCGAGCAGTACTTC. Translating it yields CASSLVWVGRSEQYF.

This clone was seen just once. The CDR3 sequence: CASSNTGGSEQFF. Written as DNA, the CDR3 is TGTGCCAGCAGCAATACAGGGGGGAGTGAGCAGTTCTTC. The J gene is TRBJ2-1, the V gene TRBV7-9; 8 nucleotides agree with TRBD1. CDR1 and CDR2 (germline): SEHNR, FQNEAQ (reference sequence). V was pared by 5 bases and J by 9 bases, with 6 bases of the junction left unmatched. CDR3 length equals 13 residues.